This TCR beta chain was documented in a study of CD8 T cells in ankylosing spondylitis (dated by TCRdb to between 2016 and 2019). About the study as a whole: To find TCR variants linked to disease, the study profiled T cell receptor beta repertoires in ankylosing spondylitis patients and healthy donors. Peripheral blood samples were taken, and synovial fluid was additionally collected from ankylosing spondylitis patients. The full study cohort comprised around 23 ankylosing spondylitis patients and about 110 healthy donors.

In the case of this clonotype: The antigen this receptor binds is unknown. Base qualities are not at hand, and no much larger clone is one base apart.

Sequences DFQATT (CDR1) and SNEGSKA (CDR2) are obtained from the germline V gene (reference sequence). The CDR3, from cysteine to phenylalanine, totals 16 residues. Only the CDR3 portion is preserved as DNA: 48 bases, with reading frame beginning at the first base. The sample was run on an Illumina HiSeq 2500. Quantitative 5'-RACE with molecular barcodes was the method used to prepare the TCR beta libraries. As for how the authors treated the data: A new computational method, built on a probabilistic model of VDJ rearrangement, was used to identify disease-linked TCR variants. TCRdb ran its own pipeline on the public reads, namely fastp trimming at Q25 and MiXCR clone calling, and kept in-frame beta chains. Every distinct CDR3 protein forms one entry, paired with its most common genes and DNA. The V and J calls were determined by TCRdb, not by the authors. The sample table records about 360,000 distinct CDR3 sequences; 20% to 25% of these occur just once. Roughly 13% of the sample goes to the ten largest clones.

On the study overall, not on this receptor specifically: Blood from ankylosing spondylitis patients appeared to be characterized by a TCR beta motif composed of eight highly homologous amino acid variants. According to the report, matched synovial fluid samples from ankylosing spondylitis patients were significantly enriched for the disease-linked clones. The disease-linked clones had a CD8+ phenotype and were found at relatively low frequencies in peripheral blood. Some motif variants had previously been reported in the synovial fluid and blood of reactive arthritis patients, which suggests shared mechanisms of disease initiation.

The source is a male donor with ankylosing spondylitis or in good health (not recorded which). Recombination linked TRBV20-1 to TRBJ2-5; TRBD1 might be the D gene, on 5 matching bases. The sequencing input was blood, either unsorted or a sorted T cell fraction (not recorded which). The nucleotides are TGCAGCCAACAGAGCCCAGGGTGGGCCAGCCAAGAGACCCAGTACTTC. Its product reads: CSQQSPGWASQETQYF.